This T cell receptor beta chain was sequenced for a study of T cell responses to AZD1222 COVID-19 vaccine. Study results and caveats: AZD1222 recipients seropositive at baseline numbered only six or seven. Sampled repertoires all dated from after the peak T cell response. Females outnumbered males among donors, who were mostly white British; clonal diversity was possibly underestimated.

Worth noting for this clone: What it binds is not known.

This table comes from immunoSEQ multiplex PCR, and its TCRdb copy is limited to in-frame clones, with some not included. The sample includes about 15,000 clones, about 88% of them seen just once. The CDR3 length is 15 residues. Germline loops: CDR1 MDHEN, CDR2 SYDVKM. V was clipped by 6 bases and J by 0 bases; unmatched bases: 7. Pooled in the analysis were second doses at about 4 or about 12 weeks. The genes are TRBV28 and TRBJ2-7, with 8 nucleotides matching TRBD2. Sequenced material: peripheral blood, taken 28 days after the second AZD1222 dose. The receptor comes from an adult who received the AZD1222 COVID-19 vaccine. This CDR3 is CASSPSGGSSYEQYF. The DNA for the CDR3 is TGTGCCAGCAGCCCAAGCGGGGGAAGCTCCTACGAGCAGTACTTC.